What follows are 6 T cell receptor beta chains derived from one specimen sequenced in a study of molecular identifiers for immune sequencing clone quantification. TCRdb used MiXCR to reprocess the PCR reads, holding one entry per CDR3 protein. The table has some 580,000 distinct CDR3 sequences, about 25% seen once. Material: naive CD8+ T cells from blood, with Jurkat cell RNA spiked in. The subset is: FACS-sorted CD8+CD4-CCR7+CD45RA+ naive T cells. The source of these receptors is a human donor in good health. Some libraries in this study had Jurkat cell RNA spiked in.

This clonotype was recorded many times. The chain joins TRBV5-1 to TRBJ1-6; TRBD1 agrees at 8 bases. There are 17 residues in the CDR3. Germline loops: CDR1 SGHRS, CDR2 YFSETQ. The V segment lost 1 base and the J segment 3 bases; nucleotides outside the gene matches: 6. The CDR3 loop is CASSLNGQGGYNSPLHF. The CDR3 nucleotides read TGCGCCAGCAGCTTGAATGGACAGGGAGGCTATAATTCACCCCTCCACTTT.

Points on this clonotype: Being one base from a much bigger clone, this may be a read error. This CDR3 is CASRPALGNPPQHF. The CDR3 nucleotides read TGTGCCAGCAGACCAGCCTTGGGCAATCCGCCCCAGCATTTT. The rearrangement links TRBV7-2 to TRBJ1-5; D gene ambiguous. This CDR3 is built from 14 residues. The V gene's germline CDR1 is SGHTA and CDR2 FQGNSA.

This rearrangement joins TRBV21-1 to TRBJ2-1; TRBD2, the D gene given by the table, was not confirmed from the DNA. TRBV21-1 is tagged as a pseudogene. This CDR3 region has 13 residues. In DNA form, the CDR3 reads TGTGCCAGCAGTCCGACTAGAGGGGGTGAGCAGTTCTTC. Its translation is CASSPTRGGEQFF.

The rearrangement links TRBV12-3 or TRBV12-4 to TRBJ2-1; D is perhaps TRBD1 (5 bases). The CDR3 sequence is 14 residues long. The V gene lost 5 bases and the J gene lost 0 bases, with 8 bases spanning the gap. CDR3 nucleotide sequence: TGTGCCAGCAGTAGGGGAAACTCCTACAATGAGCAGTTCTTC. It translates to CASSRGNSYNEQFF.

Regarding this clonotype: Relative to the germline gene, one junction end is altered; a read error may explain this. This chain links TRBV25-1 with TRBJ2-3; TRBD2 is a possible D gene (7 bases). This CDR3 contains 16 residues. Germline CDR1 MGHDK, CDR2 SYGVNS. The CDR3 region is CASSKGGGPSTDAQYF. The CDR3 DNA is TGTGCCAGCAGTAAGGGCGGGGGCCCTAGCACAGATGCGCAGTATTTT.

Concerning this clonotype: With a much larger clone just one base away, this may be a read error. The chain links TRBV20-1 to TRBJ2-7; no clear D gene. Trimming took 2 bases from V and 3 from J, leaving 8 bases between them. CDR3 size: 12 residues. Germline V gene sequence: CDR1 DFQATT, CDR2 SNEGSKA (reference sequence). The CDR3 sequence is CSARKLDYEQYF. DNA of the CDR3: TGCAGTGCTAGAAAGTTGGACTACGAGCAGTACTTC.